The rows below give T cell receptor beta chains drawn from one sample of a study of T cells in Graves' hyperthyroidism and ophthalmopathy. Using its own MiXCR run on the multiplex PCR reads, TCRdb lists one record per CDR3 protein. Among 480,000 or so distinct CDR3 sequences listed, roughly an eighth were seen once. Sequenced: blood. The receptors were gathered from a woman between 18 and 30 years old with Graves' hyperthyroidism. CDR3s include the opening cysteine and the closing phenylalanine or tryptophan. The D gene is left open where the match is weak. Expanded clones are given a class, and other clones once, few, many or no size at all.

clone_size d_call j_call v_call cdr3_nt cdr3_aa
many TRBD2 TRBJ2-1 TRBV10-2 TGCGCCAGCATCGAAGGTTGGCTAGCGGGAGACAATGAGCAGTTCTTC CASIEGWLAGDNEQFF
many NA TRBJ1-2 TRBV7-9 TGTGCCAGCAGCCCCCAAGACGGTCCCTTGTTTGGCTACACCTTC CASSPQDGPLFGYTF
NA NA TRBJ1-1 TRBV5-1 TGCGCCAGCAGTTTCTCGGAGAGAGAAGCTTTCTTT CASSFSEREAFF
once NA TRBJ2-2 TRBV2 TGTGCCAGCAGTGGATGGGGGCGCGCGAACACCGGGGAGCTGTTTTTT CASSGWGRANTGELFF
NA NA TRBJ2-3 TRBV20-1 TGCAGTGCCCACCCCCCCCAGGGAGTAGATACGCAGTATTTT CSAHPPQGVDTQYF
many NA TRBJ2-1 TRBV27 TGTGCCAGCAGCCCGAGTGGTGAGCAGTTCTTC CASSPSGEQFF
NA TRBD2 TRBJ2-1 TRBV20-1 TGCAGTGCTAGAGTCCCAGCGGGAATGAATGAGCAGTTCTTC CSARVPAGMNEQFF
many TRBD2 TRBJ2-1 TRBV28 TGTGCCAGCGAGCATACTAGCGGGGTGAATGAGCAGTTCTTC CASEHTSGVNEQFF
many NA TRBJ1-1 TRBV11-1 TGTGCCAGCAGCTTAACCGGTGAAGCTTTCTTT CASSLTGEAFF
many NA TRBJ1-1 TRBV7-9 TGTGCCAGCAGCGGGCGGCGGGGGTCCACTGAAGCTTTCTTT CASSGRRGSTEAFF
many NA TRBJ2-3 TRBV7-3 TGTGCCAGCAGCCCATTCCCGGGAAGTTTCACAGATACGCAGTATTTT CASSPFPGSFTDTQYF
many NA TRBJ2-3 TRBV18 TGTGCCAGCTCACTACGGGCTACAGATACGCAGTATTTT CASSLRATDTQYF
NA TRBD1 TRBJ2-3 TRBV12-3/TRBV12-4 TGTGCCAGCAGACCCCCACCCGGGACAGGGACCACAGATACGCAGTATTTT CASRPPPGTGTTDTQYF
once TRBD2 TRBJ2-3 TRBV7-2 TGTGCCAGCAGCTTAATGCCTAGCGGGATACCAGATACGCAGTATTTT CASSLMPSGIPDTQYF
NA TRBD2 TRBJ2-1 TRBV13 TGTGCCAGCAGCCGAACTTTACATTCGGGGACTAGCGGGTTTAATGAGCAGTTCTTC CASSRTLHSGTSGFNEQFF
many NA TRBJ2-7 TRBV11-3 TGTGCCAGCAGTATTCAGGGACTCAACTCGTACGAGCAGTACTTC CASSIQGLNSYEQYF
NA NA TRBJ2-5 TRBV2 TGTGCCATCAGTGAAATCCAAGGGACCCAGTACTTC CAISEIQGTQYF
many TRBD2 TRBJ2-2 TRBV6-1 TGTGCCAGGGGAGGGGAGTTGAACACCGGGGAGCTGTTTTTT CARGGELNTGELFF
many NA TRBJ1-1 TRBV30 TGTGCCTGGAATGGGGCAGGGAAAATTAACACTGAAGCTTTCTTT CAWNGAGKINTEAFF
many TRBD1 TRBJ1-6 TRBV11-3 TGTGCCAGCAGTCCTTCTCCGGGACAGGGGGCACCCCTCCACTTT CASSPSPGQGAPLHF
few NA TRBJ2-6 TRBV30 TGTGCCTGGAGTGTAGGGGGGAGGAGCGGGGCCAACGTCCTGACTTTC CAWSVGGRSGANVLTF
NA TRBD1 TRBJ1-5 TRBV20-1 TGCAGTGCTAAAGGGGGCGGGGGTCAGCCCCAGCATTTT CSAKGGGGQPQHF
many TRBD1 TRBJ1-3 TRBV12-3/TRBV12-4 TGTGCCAGCAGTTTAAGGGACAGCTCTGGAAACACCATATATTTT CASSLRDSSGNTIYF
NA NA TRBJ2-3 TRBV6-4 TGTGCCAGCAGTGAAACCTGGAGGGTATCAGATACGCAGTATTTT CASSETWRVSDTQYF
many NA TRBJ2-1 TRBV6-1 TGTGCCAGCAGCTACACAGAACTAGGAGTCGACAATGAGCAGTTCTTC CASSYTELGVDNEQFF
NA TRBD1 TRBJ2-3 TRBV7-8 TGTGCCAGCAGCTCGACAGGGGGTAGCACAGATACGCAGTATTTT CASSSTGGSTDTQYF
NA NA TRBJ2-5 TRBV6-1 TGTGCCAGCATCCTGGAGGTCGGCCAAGAGACCCAGTACTTC CASILEVGQETQYF